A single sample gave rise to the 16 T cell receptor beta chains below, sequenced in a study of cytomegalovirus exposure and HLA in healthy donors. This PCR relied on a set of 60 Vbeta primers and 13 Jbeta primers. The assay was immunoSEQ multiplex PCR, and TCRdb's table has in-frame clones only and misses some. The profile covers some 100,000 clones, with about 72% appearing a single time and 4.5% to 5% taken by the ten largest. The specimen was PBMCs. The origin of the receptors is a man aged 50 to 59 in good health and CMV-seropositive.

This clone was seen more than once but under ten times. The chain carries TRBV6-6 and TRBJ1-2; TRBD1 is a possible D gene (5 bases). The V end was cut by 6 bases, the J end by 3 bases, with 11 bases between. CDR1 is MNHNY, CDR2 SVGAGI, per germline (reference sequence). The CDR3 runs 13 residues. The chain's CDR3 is CASRFGGDYGYTF. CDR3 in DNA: TGTGCCAGCAGGTTTGGGGGGGACTATGGCTACACCTTC.

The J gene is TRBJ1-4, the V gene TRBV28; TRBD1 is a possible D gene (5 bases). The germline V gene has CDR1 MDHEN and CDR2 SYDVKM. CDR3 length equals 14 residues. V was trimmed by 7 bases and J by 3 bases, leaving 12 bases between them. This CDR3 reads CASKDWGANEKLFF. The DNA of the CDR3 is TGTGCCAGCAAGGATTGGGGGGCTAATGAAAAACTGTTTTTT.

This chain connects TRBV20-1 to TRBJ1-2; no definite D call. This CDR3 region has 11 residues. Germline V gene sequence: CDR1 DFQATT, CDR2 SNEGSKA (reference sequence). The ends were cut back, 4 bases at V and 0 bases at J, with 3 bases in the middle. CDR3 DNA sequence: TGCAGTGCTACGTCTAACTATGGCTACACCTTC. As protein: CSATSNYGYTF.

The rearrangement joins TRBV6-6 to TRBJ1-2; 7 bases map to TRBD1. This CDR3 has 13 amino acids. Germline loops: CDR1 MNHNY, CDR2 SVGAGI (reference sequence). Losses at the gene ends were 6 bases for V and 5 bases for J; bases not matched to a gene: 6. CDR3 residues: CASSPDRDYGYTF. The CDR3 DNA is TGTGCCAGCAGCCCCGACAGGGATTATGGCTACACCTTC.

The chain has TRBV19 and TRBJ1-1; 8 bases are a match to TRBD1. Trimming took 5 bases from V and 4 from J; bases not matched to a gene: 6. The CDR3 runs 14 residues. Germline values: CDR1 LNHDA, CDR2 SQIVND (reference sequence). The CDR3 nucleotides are TGTGCCAGTAGTCGAGCAGGGGGCTTCACTGAAGCTTTCTTT. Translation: CASSRAGGFTEAFF.

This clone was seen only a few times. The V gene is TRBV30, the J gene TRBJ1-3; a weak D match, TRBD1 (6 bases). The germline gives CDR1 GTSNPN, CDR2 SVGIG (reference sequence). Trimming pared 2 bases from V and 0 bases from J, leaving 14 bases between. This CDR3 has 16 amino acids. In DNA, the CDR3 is TGTGCCTGGAGTATCACAGGGAAGATCTCTGGAAACACCATATATTTT. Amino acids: CAWSITGKISGNTIYF.

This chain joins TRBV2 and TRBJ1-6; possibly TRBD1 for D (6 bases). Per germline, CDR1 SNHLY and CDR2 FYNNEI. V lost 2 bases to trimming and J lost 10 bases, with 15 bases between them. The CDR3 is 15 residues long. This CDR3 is CASSESRARGSPLHF. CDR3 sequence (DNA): TGTGCCAGCAGTGAATCGCGGGCCAGGGGCTCACCCCTCCACTTT.

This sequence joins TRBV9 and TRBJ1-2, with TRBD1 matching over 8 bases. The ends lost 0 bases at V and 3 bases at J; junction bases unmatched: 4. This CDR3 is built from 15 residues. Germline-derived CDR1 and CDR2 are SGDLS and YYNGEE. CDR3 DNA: TGTGCCAGCAGCGTAGATACAGGGGGTGACTATGGCTACACCTTC. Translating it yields CASSVDTGGDYGYTF.

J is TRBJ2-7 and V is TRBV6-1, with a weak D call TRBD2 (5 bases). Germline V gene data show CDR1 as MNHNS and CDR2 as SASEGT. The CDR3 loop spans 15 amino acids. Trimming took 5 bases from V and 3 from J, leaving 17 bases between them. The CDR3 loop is CASSRMRASSYEQYF. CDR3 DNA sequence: TGTGCCAGCAGTCGAATGCGGGCTTCTAGCTACGAGCAGTACTTC.

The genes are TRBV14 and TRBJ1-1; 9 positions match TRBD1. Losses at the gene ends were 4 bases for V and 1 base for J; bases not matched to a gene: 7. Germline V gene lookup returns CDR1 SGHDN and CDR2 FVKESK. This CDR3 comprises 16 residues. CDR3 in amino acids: CASSLNRGLTNTEAFF. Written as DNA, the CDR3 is TGTGCCAGCAGCCTAAACAGGGGGCTAACGAACACTGAAGCTTTCTTT.

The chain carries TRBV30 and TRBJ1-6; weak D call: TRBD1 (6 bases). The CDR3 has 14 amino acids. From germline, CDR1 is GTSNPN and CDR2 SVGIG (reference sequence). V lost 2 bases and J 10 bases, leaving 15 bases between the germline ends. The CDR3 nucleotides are TGTGCCTGGAGTATCAACAGGGCTCGGTCACCCCTCCACTTT. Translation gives CAWSINRARSPLHF.

This CDR3 is CASHREPYGYTF. CDR3 DNA: TGTGCCAGCCATAGGGAGCCCTATGGCTACACCTTC. The rearrangement links TRBV28 to TRBJ1-2; D gene uncertain. Trimming left V 8 bases short and J 4 bases short, with 11 bases between. The CDR3 has 12 residues. Germline CDR1 is MDHEN and CDR2 is SYDVKM.

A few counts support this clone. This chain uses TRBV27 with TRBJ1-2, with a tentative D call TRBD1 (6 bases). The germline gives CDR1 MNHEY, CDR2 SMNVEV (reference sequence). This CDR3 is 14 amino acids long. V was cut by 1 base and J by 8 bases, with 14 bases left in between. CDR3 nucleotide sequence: TGTGCCAGCAGTTTATTAGGGGGGGTGTTGGGCTACACCTTC. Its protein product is CASSLLGGVLGYTF.

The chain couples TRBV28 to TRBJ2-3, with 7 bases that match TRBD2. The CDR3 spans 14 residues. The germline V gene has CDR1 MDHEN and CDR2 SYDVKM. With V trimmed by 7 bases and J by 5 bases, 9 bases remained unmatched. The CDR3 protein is CASNRAGIIDTQYF. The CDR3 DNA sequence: TGTGCCAGCAACCGAGCGGGGATTATAGATACGCAGTATTTT.

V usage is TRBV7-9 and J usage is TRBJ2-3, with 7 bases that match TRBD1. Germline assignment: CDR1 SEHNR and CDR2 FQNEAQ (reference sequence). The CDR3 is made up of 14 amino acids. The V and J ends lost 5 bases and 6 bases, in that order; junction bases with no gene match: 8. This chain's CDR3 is CASSHSGTVDTQYF. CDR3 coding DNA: TGTGCCAGCAGCCACTCCGGGACAGTCGATACGCAGTATTTT.

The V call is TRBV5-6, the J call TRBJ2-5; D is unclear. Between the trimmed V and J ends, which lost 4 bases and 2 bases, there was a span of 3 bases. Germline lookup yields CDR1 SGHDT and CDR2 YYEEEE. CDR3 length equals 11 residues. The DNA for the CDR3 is TGTGCCAGCAGCGCGCAAGAGACCCAGTACTTC. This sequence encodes CASSAQETQYF.